This T cell receptor beta chain is from a study of T cell repertoires in aging, cancer and after chemotherapy. Study overall: About 8.8 million TCR reads were in the whole dataset.

Peripheral blood genomic DNA, not sorted cells or RNA, was the template. Rearranged V-D-J TRB sequences were amplified with a mixed TRB-A/B primer pool. Using its own MiXCR run on the multiplex PCR reads, TCRdb lists one record per CDR3 protein. Here the sample spans thousands of distinct CDR3 sequences, about a third being singletons. This clonotype is deemed medium-sized. The germline CDR1 and CDR2 sequences are LNHDA and SQIVND (reference sequence). V lost 6 bases to trimming and J lost 9 bases; unmatched junction nucleotides: 11. This CDR3 has 14 amino acids. The sample was blood. The chain joins TRBV19 to TRBJ2-1, with 7 bases identical to TRBD2. The TCR comes from a human donor in good health. The CDR3 here is CASSWRRGGFEQFF. In DNA form, the CDR3 reads TGTGCCAGTAGCTGGAGGCGGGGAGGGTTTGAGCAGTTCTTC.